This T cell receptor beta chain is from a study of early T cells in non-severe SARS-CoV-2 infection. Study summary: From unsorted whole blood, bulk RNA was sequenced, and the chains remained unpaired. Study-wide results and limits: Using VDJdb, the matching emphasized anti-spike CD8 responses while missing private and CD4 specificities.

With respect to this clonotype: As yet, its antigen is unknown.

This CDR3 has 14 residues. Germline V CDR1 and CDR2: SQVTM, ANQGSEA. The V and J ends lost 5 bases and 7 bases respectively, with 18 bases between them. Individual cDNA molecules received unique molecular identifiers. From the 5' RACE reads, TCRdb called clonotypes with MiXCR, one entry per CDR3 protein. The repertoire holds roughly 90,000 distinct CDR3 sequences, with approximately 15% as singletons. The receptor was isolated from an adult who was a healthcare worker with PCR-confirmed SARS-CoV-2 infection or an uninfected control (not recorded which). Input material: whole blood. The chain carries TRBV29-1 and TRBJ2-1, with D perhaps TRBD1 or TRBD2 (6 bases each). The CDR3 reads CSVSRGGQRNEQFF. The CDR3 bases are TGCAGCGTTTCAAGAGGGGGGCAGAGAAATGAGCAGTTCTTC.